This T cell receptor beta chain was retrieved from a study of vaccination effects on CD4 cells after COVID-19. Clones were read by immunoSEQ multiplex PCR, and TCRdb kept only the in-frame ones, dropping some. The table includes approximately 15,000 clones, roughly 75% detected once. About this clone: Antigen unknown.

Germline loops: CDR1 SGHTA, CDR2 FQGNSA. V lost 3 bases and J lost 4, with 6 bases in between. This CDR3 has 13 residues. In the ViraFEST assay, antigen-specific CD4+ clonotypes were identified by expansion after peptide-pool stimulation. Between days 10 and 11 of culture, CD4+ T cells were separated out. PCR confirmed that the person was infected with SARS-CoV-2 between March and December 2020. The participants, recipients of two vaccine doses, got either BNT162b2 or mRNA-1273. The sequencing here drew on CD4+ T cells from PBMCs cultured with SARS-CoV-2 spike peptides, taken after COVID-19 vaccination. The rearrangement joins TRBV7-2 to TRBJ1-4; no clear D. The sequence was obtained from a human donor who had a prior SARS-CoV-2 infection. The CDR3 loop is CASSFAGNEKLFF. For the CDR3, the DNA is TGTGCCAGCAGCTTTGCTGGTAATGAAAAACTGTTTTTT.